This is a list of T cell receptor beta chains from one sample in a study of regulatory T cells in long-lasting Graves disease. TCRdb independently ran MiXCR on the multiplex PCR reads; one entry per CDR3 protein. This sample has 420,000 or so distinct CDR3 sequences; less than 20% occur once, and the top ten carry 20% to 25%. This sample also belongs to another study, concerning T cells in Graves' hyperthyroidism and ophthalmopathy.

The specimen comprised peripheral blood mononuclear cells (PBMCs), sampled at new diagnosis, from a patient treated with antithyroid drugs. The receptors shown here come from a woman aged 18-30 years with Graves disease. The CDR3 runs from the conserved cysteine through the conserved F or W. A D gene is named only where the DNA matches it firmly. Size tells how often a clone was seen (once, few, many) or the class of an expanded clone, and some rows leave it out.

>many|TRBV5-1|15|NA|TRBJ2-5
CASSLALTAQETQYF
TGCGCCAGCAGCTTGGCCTTGACGGCTCAAGAGACCCAGTACTTC
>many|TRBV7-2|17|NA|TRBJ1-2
CASSLATVGRLSYGYTF
TGTGCCAGCAGCTTAGCGACCGTGGGCAGGTTAAGCTATGGCTACACCTTC
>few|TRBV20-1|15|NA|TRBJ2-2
CSAYPLQANTGELFF
TGCAGTGCTTACCCCCTCCAAGCTAACACCGGGGAGCTGTTTTTT
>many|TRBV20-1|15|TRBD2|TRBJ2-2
CSARVAGDSTGELFF
TGCAGTGCTAGAGTAGCGGGAGATAGCACCGGGGAGCTGTTTTTT
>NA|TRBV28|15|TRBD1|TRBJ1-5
CASLNQTGIYQPQHF
TGTGCCAGTCTCAATCAGACAGGGATCTATCAGCCCCAGCATTTT
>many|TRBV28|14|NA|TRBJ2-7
CASSLPQKENEQYF
TGTGCCAGCAGTTTACCCCAAAAAGAAAACGAGCAGTACTTC
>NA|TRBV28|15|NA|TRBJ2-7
CASSGSGSKSYEQYF
TGTGCCAGCAGTGGGAGTGGGAGCAAATCCTACGAGCAGTACTTC
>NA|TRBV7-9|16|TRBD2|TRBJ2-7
CASSLDLAGEKYEQYF
TGTGCCAGCAGCTTAGACCTAGCGGGAGAAAAGTACGAGCAGTACTTC
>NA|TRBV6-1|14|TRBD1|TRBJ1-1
CASSAETGITEAFF
TGTGCCAGCAGTGCGGAGACAGGGATCACTGAAGCTTTCTTT
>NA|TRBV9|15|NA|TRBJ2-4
CASSVGASVSGIQYF
TGTGCCAGCAGCGTAGGGGCTAGCGTCAGCGGCATTCAGTACTTC
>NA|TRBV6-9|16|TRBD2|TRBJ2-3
CASSYTGLAGEDTQYF
TGTGCCAGCAGTTACACGGGACTAGCGGGAGAGGATACGCAGTATTTT
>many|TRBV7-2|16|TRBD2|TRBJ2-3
CASSLALAEGTDTQYF
TGTGCCAGCAGCTTAGCGCTAGCGGAGGGCACAGATACGCAGTATTTT
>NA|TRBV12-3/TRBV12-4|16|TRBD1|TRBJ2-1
CASSFRQGVPYNEQFF
TGTGCCAGCAGTTTTAGACAGGGGGTACCCTACAATGAGCAGTTCTTC
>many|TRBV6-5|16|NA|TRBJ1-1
CASSYSGGKMNTEAFF
TGTGCCAGCAGTTACTCCGGGGGGAAGATGAACACTGAAGCTTTCTTT
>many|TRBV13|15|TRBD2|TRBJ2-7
CASSSGLAGVYEQYF
TGTGCCAGCAGCTCAGGACTAGCGGGAGTGTACGAGCAGTACTTC
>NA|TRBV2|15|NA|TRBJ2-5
CASSGERIKGETQYF
TGTGCCAGCAGTGGCGAGCGGATAAAGGGCGAGACCCAGTACTTC
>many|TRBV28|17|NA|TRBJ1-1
CASPNLPGCLMNTEAFF
TGTGCCAGCCCAAATCTCCCGGGTTGCCTCATGAACACTGAAGCTTTCTTT
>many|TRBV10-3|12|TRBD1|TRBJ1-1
CATRTGNTEAFF
TGTGCCACTAGGACAGGGAACACTGAAGCTTTCTTT
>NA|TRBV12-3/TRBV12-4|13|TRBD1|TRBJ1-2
CASSTQGSSGYTF
TGTGCCAGCAGTACACAGGGGAGTTCTGGCTACACCTTC
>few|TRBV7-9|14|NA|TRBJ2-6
CASTGGSGANVLTF
TGTGCCAGCACCGGGGGCTCTGGGGCCAACGTCCTGACTTTC
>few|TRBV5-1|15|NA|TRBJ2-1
CASSLTVISGNEQFF
TGCGCCAGCAGCTTGACGGTCATCTCGGGCAATGAGCAGTTCTTC
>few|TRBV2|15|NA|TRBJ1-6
CASSFAETTNSPLHF
TGTGCCAGCAGTTTCGCAGAAACGACTAATTCACCCCTCCACTTT
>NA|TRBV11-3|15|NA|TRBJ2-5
CASSRGSDAPVTQYF
TGTGCCAGCAGCCGGGGATCGGACGCCCCGGTGACCCAGTACTTC
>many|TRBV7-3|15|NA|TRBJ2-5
CASSLRNGGPETQYF
TGTGCCAGCAGCTTAAGGAACGGGGGGCCAGAGACCCAGTACTTC
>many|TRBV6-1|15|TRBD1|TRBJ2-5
CASSARGQNQETQYF
TGTGCCAGCAGTGCCCGGGGACAGAACCAAGAGACCCAGTACTTC
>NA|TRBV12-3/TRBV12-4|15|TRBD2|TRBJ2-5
CASSDGRGYQETQYF
TGTGCCAGCAGTGATGGGCGGGGGTACCAAGAGACCCAGTACTTC
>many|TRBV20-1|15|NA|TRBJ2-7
CSARKLMTGDYEQYF
TGCAGTGCTAGAAAGCTAATGACAGGCGACTACGAGCAGTACTTC
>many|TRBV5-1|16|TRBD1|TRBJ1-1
CASSAGQGVKNTEAFF
TGCGCCAGCAGCGCCGGACAGGGGGTGAAGAACACTGAAGCTTTCTTT
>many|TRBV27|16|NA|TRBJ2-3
CASSENSYSFTDTQYF
TGTGCCAGCAGCGAAAACTCTTACAGTTTTACGGATACGCAGTATTTT
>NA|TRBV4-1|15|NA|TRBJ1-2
CASSQDARGFSGYTF
TGCGCCAGCAGCCAAGATGCCCGGGGTTTCAGTGGCTACACCTTC